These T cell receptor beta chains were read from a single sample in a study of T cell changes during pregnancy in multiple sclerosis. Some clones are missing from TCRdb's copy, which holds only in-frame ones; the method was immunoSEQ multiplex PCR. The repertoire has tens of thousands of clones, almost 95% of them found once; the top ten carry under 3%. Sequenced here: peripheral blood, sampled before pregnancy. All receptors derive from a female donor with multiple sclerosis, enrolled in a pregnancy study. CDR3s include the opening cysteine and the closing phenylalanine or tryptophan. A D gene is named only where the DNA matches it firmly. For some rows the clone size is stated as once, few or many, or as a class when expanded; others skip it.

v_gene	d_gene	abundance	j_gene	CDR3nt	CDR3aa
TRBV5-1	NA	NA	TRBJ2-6	TGCGCCAGCAGCTTATACTCTGGGGCCAACGTCCTGACTTTC	CASSLYSGANVLTF
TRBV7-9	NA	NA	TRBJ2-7	TGTGCCAGCAGCTCTACGACGGGAGAATACGAGCAGTACTTC	CASSSTTGEYEQYF
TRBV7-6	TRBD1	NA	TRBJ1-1	TGTGCCAGCAGCTCCGACAGGGTTCGGGTCGGGGACACTGAAGCTTTCTTT	CASSSDRVRVGDTEAFF
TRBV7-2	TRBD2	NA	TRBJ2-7	TGTGCCAGCAGCTTCGGTAGCGGGAGGGCGGAAGAGCAGTACTTC	CASSFGSGRAEEQYF
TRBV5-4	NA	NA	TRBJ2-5	TGTGCCAGCAGCCCTCCAGGGTGGGAGACCCAGTACTTC	CASSPPGWETQYF
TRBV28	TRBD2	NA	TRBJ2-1	TGTGCCAGCAGTTTATCGCGGACTAGCGGCACGAATGAGCAGTTCTTC	CASSLSRTSGTNEQFF
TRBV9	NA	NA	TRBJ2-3	TGTGCCAGCAGCGTAGTGGCGGCCCCCACAGATACGCAGTATTTT	CASSVVAAPTDTQYF
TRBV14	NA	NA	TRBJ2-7	TGTGCCAGCAGCCAAGCTAGGGGCACCTACGAGCAGTACTTC	CASSQARGTYEQYF
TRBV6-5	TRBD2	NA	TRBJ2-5	TGTGCCAGCAGCATCATAGCGGGAGGGCAAGAGACCCAGTACTTC	CASSIIAGGQETQYF
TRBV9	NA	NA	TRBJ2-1	TGTGCCAGCAGCGTAGAAGGCGGGGCGCCCCCCAATGAGCAGTTCTTC	CASSVEGGAPPNEQFF
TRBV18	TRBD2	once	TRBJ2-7	TGTGCCAGCTCGCGACTAGCGGGAGCGGACGAGCAGTACTTC	CASSRLAGADEQYF
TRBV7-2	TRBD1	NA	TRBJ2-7	TGTGCCAGCAGTTGGGACAGGAGCTCCTACGAGCAGTACTTC	CASSWDRSSYEQYF
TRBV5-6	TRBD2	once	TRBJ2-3	TGTGCCACGGGGGGTCTAGCGGAGACAGATACGCAGTATTTT	CATGGLAETDTQYF
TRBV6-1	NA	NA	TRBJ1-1	TGTGCCAGCAGTCGGGGGGAGATCGGCACTGAAGCTTTCTTT	CASSRGEIGTEAFF
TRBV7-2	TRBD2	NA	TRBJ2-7	TGTGCCAGCAGCCTAACTCCGGGAGGCTACGAGCAGTACTTC	CASSLTPGGYEQYF
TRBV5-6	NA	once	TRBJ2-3	TGTGCCAGCAGCTTTAGTAACAGGCGCACAGATACGCAGTATTTT	CASSFSNRRTDTQYF
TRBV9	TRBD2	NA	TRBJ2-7	TGTGCCAGCAGCGTAGCGCAACTAGCGGGGACCTACGAGCAGTACTTC	CASSVAQLAGTYEQYF
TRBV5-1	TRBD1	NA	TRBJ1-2	TGCGCCAGCAGCTCATCCGGGACAGGGCTTCGTGGCTACACCTTC	CASSSSGTGLRGYTF
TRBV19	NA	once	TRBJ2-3	TGTGCCAGTAGTACCGGACAGTTGCACACAGATACGCAGTATTTT	CASSTGQLHTDTQYF
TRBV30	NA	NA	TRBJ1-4	TGTGCCTGGAGCCCAGGGACTGATGTTTTCGGGGAAAAACTGTTTTTT	CAWSPGTDVFGEKLFF
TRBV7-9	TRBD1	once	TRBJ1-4	TGTGCCAGCAGCCCCCATGAGGGGGCGGCCTACGAAAAACTGTTTTTT	CASSPHEGAAYEKLFF
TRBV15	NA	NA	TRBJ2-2	TGTGCCACCCGACCGGGGGACCTAAACACCGGGGAGCTGTTTTTT	CATRPGDLNTGELFF
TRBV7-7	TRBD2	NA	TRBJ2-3	TGTGCTAGCAGCCAAACTAGCGGGAGTGGTGATACGCAGTATTTT	CASSQTSGSGDTQYF
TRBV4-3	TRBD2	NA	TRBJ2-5	TGCGCCAGCAGCCAAGATAGGCGGGGGGGCGGGAGGGAGACCCAGTACTTC	CASSQDRRGGGRETQYF
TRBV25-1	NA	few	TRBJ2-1	TGTGCCAGCATAAAGGGACTCAATGAGCAGTTCTTC	CASIKGLNEQFF
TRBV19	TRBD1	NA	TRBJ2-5	TGTGCCAGCTCGGACAGGGGAGGAGGAGAGACCCAGTACTTC	CASSDRGGGETQYF
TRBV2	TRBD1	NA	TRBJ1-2	TGTGCCAGCAGCCTGGTACAGGGGGTCTATGGCTACACCTTC	CASSLVQGVYGYTF
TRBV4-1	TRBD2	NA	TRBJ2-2	TGCGCCAGCAGCCATTCTGCCGGACTAGCGGGCAGTGGGGCCACCGGGGAGCTGTTTTTT	CASSHSAGLAGSGATGELFF
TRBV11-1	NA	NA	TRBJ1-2	TGTGCCAGCAGCAACGTGGACAGAAAGGTCGGCTACACCTTC	CASSNVDRKVGYTF
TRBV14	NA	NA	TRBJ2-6	TGTGCCAGCAGCCAAGAAAATTCCCTTGATCGGGTAGCGGGGGCCAACGTCCTGACTTTC	CASSQENSLDRVAGANVLTF
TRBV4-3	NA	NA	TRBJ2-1	TGCGCCAGCAGCCAGAGGGGACAAAGCTCCTACAATGAGCAGTTCTTC	CASSQRGQSSYNEQFF
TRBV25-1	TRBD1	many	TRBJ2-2	TGTGCCAGCAGTGAAGGACAGGGGATATCCGGGGAGCTGTTTTTT	CASSEGQGISGELFF
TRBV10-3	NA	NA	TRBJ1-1	TGTGCCATCAGTTCTAGAGGTCCTTTTGAAGCTTTCTTT	CAISSRGPFEAFF
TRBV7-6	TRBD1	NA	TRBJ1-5	TGTGCCAGCAGCTTGGCAGGACAGGGGGTTAGCAATCAGCCCCAGCATTTT	CASSLAGQGVSNQPQHF
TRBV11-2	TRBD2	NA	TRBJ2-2	TGTGCCAGCAGCTTGGGCGGGAGTGCTATCGGGGAGCTGTTTTTT	CASSLGGSAIGELFF
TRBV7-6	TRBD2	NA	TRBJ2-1	TGTGCCAGCAGCTTAGAGGGACTAGCGGCAAATGAGCAGTTCTTC	CASSLEGLAANEQFF
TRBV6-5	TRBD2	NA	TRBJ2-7	TGTGCCAGCAGTTACTCGGGACTAGCGGGAGGCGAGCAGTACTTC	CASSYSGLAGGEQYF
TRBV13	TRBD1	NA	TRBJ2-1	TGTGCCAGCAGCAAAACCGGGACAGGGGATTTGAATGAGCAGTTCTTC	CASSKTGTGDLNEQFF
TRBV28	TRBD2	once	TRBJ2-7	TGTGCCAGCAGTCTTCCTGAGCGGGAGGCGGCCTACGAGCAGTACTTC	CASSLPEREAAYEQYF
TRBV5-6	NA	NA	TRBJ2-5	TGTGCCAGCAGCCCCGAGGGGACACCGTACCAAGAGACCCAGTACTTC	CASSPEGTPYQETQYF
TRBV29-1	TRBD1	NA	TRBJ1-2	TGCAGCGTTGAGGGGATTGGGACAGGGGCCGGCTATGGCTACACCTTC	CSVEGIGTGAGYGYTF
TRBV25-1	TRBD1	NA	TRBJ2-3	TGTGCCAGCAGTGAATCCCAGGACAGGGCGAGCTCAGATACGCAGTATTTT	CASSESQDRASSDTQYF
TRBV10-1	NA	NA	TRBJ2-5	TGCGCCAGCAGCGCGGCCCGGGAGACCCAGTACTTC	CASSAARETQYF
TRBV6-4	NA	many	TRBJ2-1	TGTGCCAGCAGTGACGGGAGGGGGAGTAGTGATGAGCAGTTCTTC	CASSDGRGSSDEQFF
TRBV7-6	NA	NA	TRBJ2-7	TGTGCCAGCAGCTTAGGGCCAGGCACCAAATACGAGCAGTACTTC	CASSLGPGTKYEQYF
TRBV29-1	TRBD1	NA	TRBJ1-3	TGCAGCGTTCAGGGGGCGCCGGGAAACACCATATATTTT	CSVQGAPGNTIYF
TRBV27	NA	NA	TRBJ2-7	TGTGCCAGCAGTTTCAGGGCAGGCACCTACGAGCAGTACTTC	CASSFRAGTYEQYF
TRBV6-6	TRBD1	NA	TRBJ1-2	TGTGCCAGCAGTGTCGGGACAGACTATGGCTACACCTTC	CASSVGTDYGYTF
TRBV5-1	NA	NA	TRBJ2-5	TGCGCCAGCAGCGAATGGAGTCCTCAAGAGACCCAGTACTTC	CASSEWSPQETQYF
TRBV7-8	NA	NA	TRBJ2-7	TGTGCCAGCAGCCCCCACTTAGTCTACGAGCAGTACTTC	CASSPHLVYEQYF
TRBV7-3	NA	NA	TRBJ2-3	TGTGCCAGCAGCTTAAGAAGTCCGGTCGGAGTTAGCACAGATACGCAGTATTTT	CASSLRSPVGVSTDTQYF
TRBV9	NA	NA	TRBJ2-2	TGTGCCAGCAGCTTCTCCACGGGCGGGGAGCTGTTTTTT	CASSFSTGGELFF
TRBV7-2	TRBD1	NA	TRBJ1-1	TGTGCCAGCAGCTCCGACAGGGGGATTGAAGCTTTCTTT	CASSSDRGIEAFF
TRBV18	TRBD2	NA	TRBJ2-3	TGTGCCAGCTCACCAAGAGCGGGGGATACGCAGTATTTT	CASSPRAGDTQYF
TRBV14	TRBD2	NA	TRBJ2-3	TGTGCCAGCAGCCAATTAGCGGGAGTTGGGGATACGCAGTATTTT	CASSQLAGVGDTQYF
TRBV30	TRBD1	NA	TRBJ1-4	TGTGCCTGGAGCGGAACAGGGGTTGCTGGTGAAAAACTGTTTTTT	CAWSGTGVAGEKLFF
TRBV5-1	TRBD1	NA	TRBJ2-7	TGCGCCAGCAGCTTGGTAACAGGGGGCCCGAACGAGCAGTACTTC	CASSLVTGGPNEQYF
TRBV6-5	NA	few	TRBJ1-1	TGTGCCAGCAGCCAGGGGTACCGCACTGAAGCTTTCTTT	CASSQGYRTEAFF
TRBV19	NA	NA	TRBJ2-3	TGTGCCAGTAGTATCAGGGTAACCACAGATACGCAGTATTTT	CASSIRVTTDTQYF